This T cell receptor (beta chain) appears in the sequencing data of a study of T cell responses to AZD1222 COVID-19 vaccine. Study findings and constraints: Spike as a whole was targeted by vaccine-associated CD4 TCRs, dominant at 160-218 and 743-854. Spike-specific TCR breadth and depth both grew after two AZD1222 doses.

Sequencing used immunoSEQ multiplex PCR; TCRdb keeps in-frame clones, though not all of them. The sample holds tens of thousands of clones, about 90% seen once. Note on this clone: As yet, its antigen is unknown.

Trimming removed 5 bases at V and 2 bases at J, with 12 bases between. Germline lookup yields CDR1 SEHNR and CDR2 FQNEAQ (reference sequence). This CDR3 has 14 amino acids. The chain uses TRBV7-9 and TRBJ1-1, with unresolved D. The source material was peripheral blood, sampled on day 0 of AZD1222 vaccination. The TCR originated in an adult in good health. CDR3 in DNA: TGTGCCAGCAGCCTCGCTGGGGTAAACACTGAAGCTTTCTTT. The encoded protein is CASSLAGVNTEAFF.